This TCR beta chain came from a study of technical replicates of blood from several donors. TCRdb's copy holds only in-frame clones and misses some; the assay was immunoSEQ multiplex PCR. The data hold about 48,000 clones, with more than 85% observed a single time. Per germline, CDR1 SGHRS and CDR2 YFSETQ. The V segment lost 3 bases and the J segment 7 bases; nucleotides outside the gene matches: 5. The length of the CDR3 is 14 residues. V and J are TRBV5-1 and TRBJ2-2; 8 nucleotides agree with TRBD1. The sequence was collected from a human donor in good health. Some clones in this sample may be carry-over from other donors' samples. The sample comprised PBMCs. The CDR3 DNA sequence: TGCGCCAGCAGCTCAGGGGGCGCGGGCGGGGAGCTGTTTTTT. Protein product: CASSSGGAGGELFF.